These 31 T cell receptor beta chains were all obtained from the same sample, sequenced in a study of technical replicates of blood from several donors. Generated by immunoSEQ multiplex PCR, the TCRdb table keeps only in-frame clones and is missing some. The top ten clones hold roughly 5.2% of a sample with tens of thousands of clones, just over 85% of them seen once. Sequenced material: PBMCs. These receptors were obtained from a human donor in good health. Some clones in this sample may be carry-over from other donors' samples.

For the CDR3, the DNA is TGTGCCAGCAGCCAACAAACGACTAGCGGGGGGCCGGGTGATACGCAGTATTTT. This encodes CASSQQTTSGGPGDTQYF. The chain uses TRBV14 and TRBJ2-3; 13 nucleotides align to TRBD2. The V segment lost 2 bases and the J segment 6 bases; nucleotides outside the gene matches: 11. The CDR3 is 18 residues long. Germline V gene sequence: CDR1 SGHDN, CDR2 FVKESK.

The rearrangement links TRBV11-2 to TRBJ2-1, with 8 positions matching TRBD2. Germline values: CDR1 SGHAT, CDR2 FQNNGV. CDR3 size: 14 residues. J gave up 7 bases and V 7 bases, and 9 bases lay outside the gene matches. CDR3 bases: TGTGCCAGCAACCATCGAGCGGGAGCAAATGAGCAGTTCTTC. It codes for CASNHRAGANEQFF.

The chain combines TRBV7-2 with TRBJ2-1; D possibly corresponds to TRBD2 (5 bases). The length of the CDR3 is 15 residues. CDR1 and CDR2 (germline): SGHTA, FQGNSA. V was trimmed by 3 bases and J by 0 bases, leaving 9 bases between them. The chain's CDR3 is CASSFGLGSYNEQFF. DNA for the CDR3: TGTGCCAGCAGCTTCGGACTTGGCTCCTACAATGAGCAGTTCTTC.

The V call is TRBV7-9, the J call TRBJ2-6, with TRBD1 matching 9 bases. After removal of 6 bases from V and 4 bases from J, the junction contained 7 bases not matched to a gene. This CDR3 has 16 amino acids. Germline V lookup: CDR1 SEHNR, CDR2 FQNEAQ (reference sequence). The CDR3 region has the DNA TGTGCCAGCAGTCCCGGGACAGGGTACGGGGCCAACGTCCTGACTTTC. Protein sequence: CASSPGTGYGANVLTF.

This chain connects TRBV7-2 to TRBJ1-2; 8 nucleotides align to TRBD1. The CDR3 consists of 13 residues. The germline CDR1 and CDR2 sequences are SGHTA and FQGNSA. J lost 9 bases, V lost 1 base, and 4 bases had no gene match. The CDR3 DNA is TGTGCCAGCAGCTTAGGGACAGGGAGGAGCTACACCTTC. Translated, it gives CASSLGTGRSYTF. Using reference TRBV7-2 and TRBJ1-2 for the parts outside the CDR3, the full variable domain is GAGVSQSPSNKVTEKGKDVELRCDPISGHTALYWYRQSLGQGLEFLIYFQGNSAPDKSGLPSDRFSAERTGGSVSTLTIQRTQQEDSAVYLCASSLGTGRSYTFGSGTRLTVV.

The chain carries TRBV15 and TRBJ1-2; D might be TRBD1 (5 bases). Germline loops: CDR1 LNHNV, CDR2 YYDKDF (reference sequence). V shed 4 bases and J shed 4 bases, with 13 bases lying between them. This CDR3 has 14 residues. In DNA, the CDR3 is TGTGCCACCAGCATCCTGGGGGGGGGCTATGGCTACACCTTC. Translating it yields CATSILGGGYGYTF.

J is TRBJ1-2 and V is TRBV5-4, with D possibly matching TRBD1 (5 bases). CDR1 SGHNT and CDR2 YYREEE come from the germline V gene (reference sequence). The CDR3 is 14 residues long. The V and J ends lost 5 bases and 3 bases respectively, with 14 bases between them. The chain's CDR3 is CASRKAGQDYGYTF. The CDR3 DNA reads TGTGCCAGCAGGAAAGCGGGGCAGGACTATGGCTACACCTTC.

The genes are TRBV4-1 and TRBJ2-6; D perhaps matches TRBD1 (6 bases). Per the germline V gene, CDR1 is MGHRA and CDR2 is YSYEKL. V was clipped by 4 bases and J by 0 bases, with 13 bases between them. The CDR3 spans 17 residues. The CDR3 bases are TGCGCCAGCAGCCCCGACAGGTCCCCCTCTGGGGCCAACGTCCTGACTTTC. Its protein is CASSPDRSPSGANVLTF.

The rearrangement joins TRBV4-2 to TRBJ2-1, with D possibly matching TRBD2 (6 bases). V gave up 3 bases and J gave up 7 bases, with 16 bases separating them. The CDR3 totals 15 residues. The germline V gene has CDR1 LGHNA and CDR2 YNFKEQ. The CDR3 DNA follows: TGTGCCAGCAGCCAGGCCCCGGGACTCGGGAATGAGCAGTTCTTC. It yields the protein CASSQAPGLGNEQFF.

The chain couples TRBV4-2 to TRBJ2-3, with 10 positions matching TRBD2. The V gene's germline CDR1 is LGHNA and CDR2 YNFKEQ. This CDR3 is built from 19 residues. V gave up 0 bases and J gave up 3 bases; unmatched junction bases: 12. The CDR3 DNA is TGTGCCAGCAGCCAAGAAGTCTTATACAGCGGGAGGGCGACAGATACGCAGTATTTT. The encoded protein is CASSQEVLYSGRATDTQYF.

This clone came up a few times. The rearrangement links TRBV7-2 to TRBJ1-1, with 9 bases fitting TRBD1. V lost 4 bases, J lost 1 base, and 1 base stayed unmatched. This CDR3 has 14 residues. Germline values: CDR1 SGHTA, CDR2 FQGNSA. In nucleotides, the CDR3 is TGTGCCAGCAGCTGGGGACAGGGGAACACTGAAGCTTTCTTT. As protein: CASSWGQGNTEAFF.

This clone was found once. The V and J genes are TRBV5-5 and TRBJ2-3; D remains unclear. This CDR3 spans 15 amino acids. Germline values: CDR1 SGHKS, CDR2 YYEKEE (reference sequence). V was pared by 0 bases and J by 0 bases, with 8 bases between. The CDR3 coding sequence is TGTGCCAGCAGCTTGGAACTGCTTAGCACAGATACGCAGTATTTT. This translates into CASSLELLSTDTQYF.

The sample holds a few counts of this clone. The chain recombines TRBV6-5 with TRBJ1-2; 8 bases are shared with TRBD1. Germline V lookup: CDR1 MNHEY, CDR2 SVGAGI. J was trimmed by 7 bases and V by 6 bases; bases with no gene match: 10. The CDR3 contains 14 residues. The CDR3 coding sequence is TGTGCCAGCAGCGGACAGGGAGGAGTTATTGGCTACACCTTC. Its translation is CASSGQGGVIGYTF.

This chain links TRBV11-2 with TRBJ2-7, with 10 positions matching TRBD2. Germline V gene sequence: CDR1 SGHAT, CDR2 FQNNGV. V trimming: 5 bases; J trimming: 4 bases; junction bases outside the gene matches: 14. This CDR3 contains 17 residues. The CDR3 DNA sequence: TGTGCCAGCAGCCGCACAGGGGCTAGCGGGGGCTCTTACGAGCAGTACTTC. This codes for CASSRTGASGGSYEQYF.

The chain uses TRBV28 and TRBJ2-7; weak D call: TRBD2 (6 bases). This CDR3 spans 13 amino acids. Germline CDR1 and CDR2: MDHEN and SYDVKM. Trimming pared 7 bases from V and 3 bases from J, leaving 13 bases between. The CDR3 sequence is CASIGGLLYEQYF. DNA of the CDR3: TGTGCCAGCATCGGGGGACTTCTCTACGAGCAGTACTTC.

This clone was detected only a few times. V usage is TRBV30 and J usage is TRBJ2-3, with TRBD2 matching 7 bases. CDR1 is GTSNPN and CDR2 is SVGIG in the germline V gene (reference sequence). Unmatched junction bases numbered 7, after V lost 4 bases and J lost 3 bases. This CDR3 has 14 amino acids. CDR3 coding DNA: TGTGCCTGGAAACGCGGGAGAGGTACAGATACGCAGTATTTT. Protein: CAWKRGRGTDTQYF. The complete variable domain, with remaining parts taken from reference TRBV30 and TRBJ2-3, reads SQTIHQWPATLVQPVGSPLSLECTVEGTSNPNLYWYRQAAGRGLQLLFYSVGIGQISSEVPQNLSASRPQDRQFILSSKKLLLSDSGFYLCAWKRGRGTDTQYFGPGTRLTVL.

The chain combines TRBV4-3 with TRBJ1-6, with 7 bases fitting TRBD1. The CDR3 sequence is 16 residues long. Germline V lookup: CDR1 LGHNA, CDR2 YSLEER. Trimming cost V 0 bases and J 11 bases; bases outside gene matches: 10. The chain's CDR3 is CASSQDRGQLTAPLHF. The CDR3 DNA reads TGCGCCAGCAGCCAAGATCGGGGACAGCTGACGGCACCCCTCCACTTT.

This chain links TRBV7-2 with TRBJ2-7, with D maybe TRBD2 (6 bases). The CDR3 runs to 14 residues. The germline V gene encodes CDR1 SGHTA and CDR2 FQGNSA. V was cut by 1 base and J by 1 base, with 8 bases left in between. This chain's CDR3 is CASSLGRDSYEQYF. CDR3 bases: TGTGCCAGCAGCTTAGGGAGGGATTCCTACGAGCAGTACTTC.

This clone has a handful of counts. V gene TRBV6-1 combines with J gene TRBJ2-1; 9 bases fit TRBD2. Per the germline V gene, CDR1 is MNHNS and CDR2 is SASEGT. This CDR3 has 16 residues. The V gene end was trimmed by 3 bases and the J gene end by 2 bases; junction bases not matched to a gene: 5. The CDR3 is CASSDPSGNAYNEQFF. The DNA for the CDR3 is TGTGCCAGCAGTGATCCTAGCGGGAATGCCTACAATGAGCAGTTCTTC.

The V gene is TRBV27, the J gene TRBJ2-7, with D tentatively TRBD1 (6 bases). Trimming cost V 8 bases and J 7 bases, with 15 bases left between them. The germline gives CDR1 MNHEY, CDR2 SMNVEV (reference sequence). The CDR3 is made up of 12 amino acids. The CDR3, as DNA: TGTGCCAGCTCAGAACTCGGGACAGAGCAGTACTTC. This sequence encodes CASSELGTEQYF.

The chain carries TRBV29-1 and TRBJ2-7; D perhaps matches TRBD1 (5 bases). Germline V CDR1 and CDR2: SQVTM, ANQGSEA. Trimming took 6 bases from V and 2 from J, leaving 11 bases between them. CDR3 length: 12 residues. The CDR3 sequence: CSVVLGPYEQYF. The CDR3, as DNA: TGCAGCGTAGTCTTGGGGCCCTACGAGCAGTACTTC.

In this sample, this clone turned up a few times. The chain couples TRBV11-2 to TRBJ1-2; D remains unclear. The V and J ends lost 5 bases and 5 bases respectively, with 12 bases between them. The germline V gene has CDR1 SGHAT and CDR2 FQNNGV. CDR3 size: 13 residues. This chain's CDR3 is CASSPGPGYGYTF. The CDR3 bases are TGTGCCAGCAGCCCCGGGCCGGGGTATGGCTACACCTTC. Complete variable domain (other parts from reference TRBV11-2 and TRBJ1-2): EAGVAQSPRYKIIEKRQSVAFWCNPISGHATLYWYQQILGQGPKLLIQFQNNGVVDDSQLPKDRFSAERLKGVDSTLKIQPAKLEDSAVYLCASSPGPGYGYTFGSGTRLTVV.

The CDR3 DNA sequence: TGTGCCAGCAGTGTGGCAGCACAAAAGCGAGAGACCCAGTACTTC. It codes for CASSVAAQKRETQYF. The V and J genes are TRBV6-1 and TRBJ2-5; D call uncertain. The CDR3 has 15 residues. In germline, CDR1 is MNHNS, CDR2 SASEGT. Trimming pared 4 bases from V and 4 bases from J, leaving 16 bases between.

The chain has TRBV5-5 and TRBJ1-6; TRBD1 aligns across 7 bases. The germline CDR1 and CDR2 sequences are SGHKS and YYEKEE (reference sequence). The CDR3 consists of 16 residues. V lost 4 bases and J lost 10; bases outside the gene matches: 14. In nucleotides, the CDR3 is TGTGCCAGCAGCCTTACAGGGGCCTTCGAGAAATCACCCCTCCACTTT. Protein sequence: CASSLTGAFEKSPLHF.

This chain connects TRBV7-9 to TRBJ2-7; TRBD2 matches at 8 bases. Per germline, CDR1 SEHNR and CDR2 FQNEAQ (reference sequence). The CDR3 sequence is 15 residues long. The trim removed 7 bases at V and 4 bases at J, leaving 12 bases unmatched. This CDR3 reads CASTHSRAGAYEQYF. DNA of the CDR3: TGTGCCAGCACCCACTCTCGAGCGGGGGCGTACGAGCAGTACTTC. Based on the CDR3 plus reference TRBV7-9 and TRBJ2-7, the full variable domain is DTGVSQNPRHKITKRGQNVTFRCDPISEHNRLYWYRQTLGQGPEFLTYFQNEAQLEKSRLLSDRFSAERPKGSFSTLEIQRTEQGDSAMYLCASTHSRAGAYEQYFGPGTRLTVT.

The chain carries TRBV7-9 and TRBJ2-1; a possible D gene is TRBD2 (6 bases). There are 14 residues in the CDR3. V gave up 1 base and J gave up 4 bases, with 8 bases separating them. CDR1 SEHNR and CDR2 FQNEAQ come from the germline V gene (reference sequence). The DNA of the CDR3 is TGTGCCAGCAGCTTAGGCGCGGGGTACAATGAGCAGTTCTTC. Translated: CASSLGAGYNEQFF.

The genes are TRBV11-2 and TRBJ1-4; maybe TRBD1 (5 bases). From germline, CDR1 is SGHAT and CDR2 FQNNGV. The CDR3 is 15 amino acids. The V gene lost 6 bases and the J gene lost 0 bases, with 11 bases spanning the gap. The CDR3: CASRPAGATNEKLFF. The CDR3 nucleotides are TGTGCCAGCAGACCCGCGGGGGCAACTAATGAAAAACTGTTTTTT.

V usage is TRBV9 and J usage is TRBJ2-3; 8 bases map to TRBD1. The CDR3 consists of 15 residues. Germline V CDR1 and CDR2: SGDLS, YYNGEE. Trimming at V came to 2 bases and at J to 4 bases, leaving 6 bases not matched to a gene. The CDR3 DNA reads TGTGCCAGCAGCGTGGACGGACAGGGCGCAGATACGCAGTATTTT. It yields the protein CASSVDGQGADTQYF.

The chain links TRBV11-2 to TRBJ2-7, with 7 bases matching TRBD2. Per germline, CDR1 SGHAT and CDR2 FQNNGV. This CDR3 contains 15 residues. J gave up 4 bases and V 2 bases, and 8 bases lay outside the gene matches. CDR3 bases: TGTGCCAGCAGCTTACAGCGGGGAGTGGCGTACGAGCAGTACTTC. This encodes CASSLQRGVAYEQYF.

This clone occurred a few times. V gene TRBV7-8 combines with J gene TRBJ1-5; a possible D gene is TRBD1 (6 bases). The length of the CDR3 is 14 residues. With 5 bases removed from V and 9 bases from J, the gap between germline ends came to 17 bases. CDR1 and CDR2 from the germline V gene are SGHVS and FQNEAQ. The CDR3: CASSPTGSSGPQHF. In DNA, the CDR3 is TGTGCCAGCAGCCCCACAGGGTCATCAGGGCCCCAGCATTTT.

The chain uses TRBV7-2 and TRBJ2-7; 9 bases are a match to TRBD2. This CDR3 comprises 14 residues. V lost 3 bases, J lost 6 bases, and 6 bases stayed unmatched. Looked up from germline, CDR1 is SGHTA and CDR2 is FQGNSA. CDR3 sequence reads: CASSLASGTFEQYF. In nucleotides, the CDR3 is TGTGCCAGCAGCTTGGCTAGCGGGACCTTCGAGCAGTACTTC.